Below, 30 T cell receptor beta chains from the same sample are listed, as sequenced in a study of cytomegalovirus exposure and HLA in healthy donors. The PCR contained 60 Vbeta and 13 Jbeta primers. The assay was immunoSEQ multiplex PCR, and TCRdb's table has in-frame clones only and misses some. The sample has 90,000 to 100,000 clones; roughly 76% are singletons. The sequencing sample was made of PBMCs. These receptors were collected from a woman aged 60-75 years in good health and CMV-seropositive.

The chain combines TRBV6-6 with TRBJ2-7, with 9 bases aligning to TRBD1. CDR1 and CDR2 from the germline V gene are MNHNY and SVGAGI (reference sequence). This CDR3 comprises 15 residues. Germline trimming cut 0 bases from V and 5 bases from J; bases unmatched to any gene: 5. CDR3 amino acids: CASSYSRTGVDEQYF. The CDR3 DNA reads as TGTGCCAGCAGTTACTCGCGGACAGGGGTCGACGAGCAGTACTTC.

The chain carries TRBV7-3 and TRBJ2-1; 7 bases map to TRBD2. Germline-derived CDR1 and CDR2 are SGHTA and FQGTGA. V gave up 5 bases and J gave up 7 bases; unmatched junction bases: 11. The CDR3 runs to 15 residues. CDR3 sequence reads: CASSPRGGHSNEQFF. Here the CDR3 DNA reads TGTGCCAGCAGCCCTAGGGGAGGGCATAGTAATGAGCAGTTCTTC.

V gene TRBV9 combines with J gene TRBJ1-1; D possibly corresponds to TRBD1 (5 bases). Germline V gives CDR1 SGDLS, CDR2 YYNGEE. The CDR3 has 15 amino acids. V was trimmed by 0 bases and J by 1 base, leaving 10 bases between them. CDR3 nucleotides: TGTGCCAGCAGCGTAGGGGGCCAGGGGAACACTGAAGCTTTCTTT. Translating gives CASSVGGQGNTEAFF.

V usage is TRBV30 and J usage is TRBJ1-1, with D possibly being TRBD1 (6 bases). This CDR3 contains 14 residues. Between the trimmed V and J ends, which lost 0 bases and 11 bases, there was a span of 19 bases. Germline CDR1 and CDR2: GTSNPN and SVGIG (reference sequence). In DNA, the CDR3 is TGTGCCTGGAGTGTACCAGGGGCGATCGGTCGGGCTTTCTTT. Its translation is CAWSVPGAIGRAFF.

The CDR3 is CASRLQGFGYGYTF. CDR3 bases: TGTGCCAGCCGACTCCAGGGTTTTGGCTATGGCTACACCTTC. This rearrangement joins TRBV19 to TRBJ1-2; weak D call: TRBD1 (5 bases). CDR3 size: 14 residues. The germline CDR1 and CDR2 sequences are LNHDA and SQIVND (reference sequence). V was shortened by 9 bases and J by 4 bases, with 18 bases between the two germline ends.

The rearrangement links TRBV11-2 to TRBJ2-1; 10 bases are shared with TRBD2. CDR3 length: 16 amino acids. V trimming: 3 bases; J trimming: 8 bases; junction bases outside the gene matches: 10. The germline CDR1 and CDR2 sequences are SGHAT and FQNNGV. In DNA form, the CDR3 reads TGTGCCAGCAGCTTCTCCGTCGGGCTAGCGGGAGATGAGCAGTTCTTC. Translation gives CASSFSVGLAGDEQFF.

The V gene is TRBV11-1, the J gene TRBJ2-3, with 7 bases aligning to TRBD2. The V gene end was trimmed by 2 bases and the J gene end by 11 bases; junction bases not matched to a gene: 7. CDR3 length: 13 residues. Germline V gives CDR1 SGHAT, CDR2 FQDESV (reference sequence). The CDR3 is CASSLTRGGLQYF. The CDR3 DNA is TGTGCCAGCAGCTTAACCCGGGGAGGGCTGCAGTATTTT.

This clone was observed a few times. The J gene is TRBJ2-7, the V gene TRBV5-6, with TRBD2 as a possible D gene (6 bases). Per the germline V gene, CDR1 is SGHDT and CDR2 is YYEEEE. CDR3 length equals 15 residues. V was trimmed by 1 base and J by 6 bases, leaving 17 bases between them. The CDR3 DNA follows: TGTGCCAGCAGCTTGAGGGCTCGGGAGAGACTCGAGCAGTACTTC. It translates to CASSLRARERLEQYF. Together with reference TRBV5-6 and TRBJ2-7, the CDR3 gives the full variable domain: DAGVTQSPTHLIKTRGQQVTLRCSPKSGHDTVSWYQQALGQGPQFIFQYYEEEERQRGNFPDRFSGHQFPNYSSELNVNALLLGDSALYLCASSLRARERLEQYFGPGTRLTVT.

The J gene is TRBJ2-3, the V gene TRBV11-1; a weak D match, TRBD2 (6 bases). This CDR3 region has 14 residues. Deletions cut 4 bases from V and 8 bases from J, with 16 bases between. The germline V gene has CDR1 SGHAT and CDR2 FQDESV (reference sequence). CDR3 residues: CASSSEARGGTQYF. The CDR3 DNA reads TGTGCCAGCAGCTCGGAAGCGCGGGGCGGTACGCAGTATTTT.

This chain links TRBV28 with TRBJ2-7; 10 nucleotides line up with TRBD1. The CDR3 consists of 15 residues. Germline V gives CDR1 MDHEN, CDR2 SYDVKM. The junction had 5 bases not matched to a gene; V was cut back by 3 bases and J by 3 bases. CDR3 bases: TGTGCCAGCAGTTTCGGGGACAGGGGAGACTACGAGCAGTACTTC. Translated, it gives CASSFGDRGDYEQYF.

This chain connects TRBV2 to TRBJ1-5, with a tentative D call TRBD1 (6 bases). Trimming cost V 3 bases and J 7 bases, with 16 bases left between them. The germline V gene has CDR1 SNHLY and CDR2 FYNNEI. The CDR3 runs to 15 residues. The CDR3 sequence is CASSERSGGRQPQHF. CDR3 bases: TGTGCCAGCAGTGAGAGGTCTGGGGGCAGGCAGCCCCAGCATTTT.

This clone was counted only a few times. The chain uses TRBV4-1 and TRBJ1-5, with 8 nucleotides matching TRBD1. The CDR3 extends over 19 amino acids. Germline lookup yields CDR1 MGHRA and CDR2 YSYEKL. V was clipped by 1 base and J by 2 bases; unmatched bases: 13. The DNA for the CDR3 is TGCGCCAGCAGCCAAGCCCCCTGGACAGGGAGGTTCGGCAATCAGCCCCAGCATTTT. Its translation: CASSQAPWTGRFGNQPQHF.

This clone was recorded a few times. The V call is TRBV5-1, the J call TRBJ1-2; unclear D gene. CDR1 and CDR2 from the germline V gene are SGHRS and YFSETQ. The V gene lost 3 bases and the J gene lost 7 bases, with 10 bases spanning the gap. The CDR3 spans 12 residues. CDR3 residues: CASSSMTFGYTF. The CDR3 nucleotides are TGCGCCAGCAGCTCTATGACTTTTGGCTACACCTTC.

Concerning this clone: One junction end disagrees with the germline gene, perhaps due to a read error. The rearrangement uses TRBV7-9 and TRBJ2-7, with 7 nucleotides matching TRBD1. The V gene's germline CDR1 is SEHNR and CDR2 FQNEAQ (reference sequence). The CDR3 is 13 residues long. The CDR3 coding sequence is TGTGCCAGCAGCTTAGAACAGGGGTACGGGCAGTACTTC. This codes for CASSLEQGYGQYF.

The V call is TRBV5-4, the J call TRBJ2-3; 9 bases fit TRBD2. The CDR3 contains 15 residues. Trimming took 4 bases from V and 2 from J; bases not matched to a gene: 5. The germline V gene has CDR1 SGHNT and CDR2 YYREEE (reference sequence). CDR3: CASSKTSGPTDTQYF. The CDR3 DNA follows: TGTGCCAGCAGCAAGACTAGCGGACCCACAGATACGCAGTATTTT. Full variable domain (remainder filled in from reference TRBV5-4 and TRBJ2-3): ETGVTQSPTHLIKTRGQQVTLRCSSQSGHNTVSWYQQALGQGPQFIFQYYREEENGRGNFPPRFSGLQFPNYSSELNVNALELDDSALYLCASSKTSGPTDTQYFGPGTRLTVL.

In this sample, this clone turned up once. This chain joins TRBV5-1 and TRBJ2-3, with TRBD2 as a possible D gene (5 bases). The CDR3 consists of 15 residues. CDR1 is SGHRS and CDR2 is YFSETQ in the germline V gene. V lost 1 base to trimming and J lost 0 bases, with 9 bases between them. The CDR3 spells CASSLLGLSTDTQYF. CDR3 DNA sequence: TGCGCCAGCAGCTTGCTAGGACTCAGCACAGATACGCAGTATTTT.

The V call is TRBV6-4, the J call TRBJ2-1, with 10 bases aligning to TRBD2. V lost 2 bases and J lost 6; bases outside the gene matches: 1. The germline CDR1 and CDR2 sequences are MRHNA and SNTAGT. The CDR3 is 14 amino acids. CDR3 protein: CASSDASGSNEQFF. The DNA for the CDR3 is TGTGCCAGCAGTGACGCTAGCGGGAGCAATGAGCAGTTCTTC.

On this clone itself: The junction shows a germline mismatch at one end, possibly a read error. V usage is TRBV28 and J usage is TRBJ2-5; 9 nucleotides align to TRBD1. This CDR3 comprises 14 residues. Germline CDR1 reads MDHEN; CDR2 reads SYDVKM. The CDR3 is CASSGDRAQGTQYF. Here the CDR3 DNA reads TGTGCCAGCAGTGGGGACAGGGCCCAAGGGACCCAGTACTTC.

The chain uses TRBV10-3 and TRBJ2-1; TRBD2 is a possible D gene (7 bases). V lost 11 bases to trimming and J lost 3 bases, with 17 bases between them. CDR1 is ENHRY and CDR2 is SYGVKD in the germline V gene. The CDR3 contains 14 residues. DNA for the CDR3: TGTGCCTCCAAAGTCGGGGGGCTCTACAATGAGCAGTTCTTC. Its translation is CASKVGGLYNEQFF.

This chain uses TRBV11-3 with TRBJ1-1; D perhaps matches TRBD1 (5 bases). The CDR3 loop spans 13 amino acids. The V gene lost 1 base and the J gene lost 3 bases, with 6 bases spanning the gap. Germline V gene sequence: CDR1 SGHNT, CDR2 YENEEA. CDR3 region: CASSLGQYTEAFF. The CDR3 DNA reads TGTGCCAGCAGCTTAGGACAGTACACTGAAGCTTTCTTT.

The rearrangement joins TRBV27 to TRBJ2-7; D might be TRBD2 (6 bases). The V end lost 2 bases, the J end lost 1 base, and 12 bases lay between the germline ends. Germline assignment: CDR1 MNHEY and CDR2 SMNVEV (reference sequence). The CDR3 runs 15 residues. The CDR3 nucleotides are TGTGCCAGCAGTTTAAAAAGCGGGTCTTCCTACGAGCAGTACTTC. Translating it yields CASSLKSGSSYEQYF.

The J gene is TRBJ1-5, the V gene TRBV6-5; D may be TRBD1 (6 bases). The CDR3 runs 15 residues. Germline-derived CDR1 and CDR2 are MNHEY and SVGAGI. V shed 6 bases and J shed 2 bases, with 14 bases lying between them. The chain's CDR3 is CASRPRGPGNQPQHF. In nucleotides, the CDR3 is TGTGCCAGCAGGCCCAGGGGTCCTGGCAATCAGCCCCAGCATTTT.

This chain's CDR3 is CASSLTENTEAFF. As DNA, the CDR3 is TGTGCCAGTAGCCTGACAGAGAACACTGAAGCTTTCTTT. The chain recombines TRBV19 with TRBJ1-1; the D gene is possibly TRBD1 (5 bases). Germline V lookup: CDR1 LNHDA, CDR2 SQIVND (reference sequence). The V end lost 6 bases, the J end lost 1 base, and 9 bases lay between the germline ends. This CDR3 contains 13 residues.

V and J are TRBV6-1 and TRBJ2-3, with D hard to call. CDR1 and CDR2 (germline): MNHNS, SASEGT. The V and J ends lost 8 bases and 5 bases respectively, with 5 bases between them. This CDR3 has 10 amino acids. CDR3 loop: CASGQDTQYF. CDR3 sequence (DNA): TGTGCCAGCGGCCAAGATACGCAGTATTTT.

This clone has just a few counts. The CDR3 coding sequence is TGTGCCAGCAGTAAAGACAGGGGAATCTCCTACGAGCAGTACTTC. Residues: CASSKDRGISYEQYF. The chain recombines TRBV6-5 with TRBJ2-5, with 8 bases identical to TRBD1. TRBJ2-7 explains the end of the DNA better; the J call may be wrong. This CDR3 contains 15 residues. Germline CDR1 and CDR2: MNHEY and SVGAGI.

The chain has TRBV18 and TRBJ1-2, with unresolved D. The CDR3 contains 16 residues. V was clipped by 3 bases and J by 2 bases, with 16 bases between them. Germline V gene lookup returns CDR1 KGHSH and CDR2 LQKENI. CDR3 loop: CASSPSGDGWNYGYTF. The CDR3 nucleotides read TGTGCCAGCTCACCCTCAGGCGACGGATGGAACTATGGCTACACCTTC.

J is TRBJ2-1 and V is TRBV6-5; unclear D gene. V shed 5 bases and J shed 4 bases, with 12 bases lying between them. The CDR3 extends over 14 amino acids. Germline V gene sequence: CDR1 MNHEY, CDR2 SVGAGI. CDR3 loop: CASSENLGYNEQFF. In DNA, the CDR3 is TGTGCCAGCAGTGAGAATCTAGGATACAATGAGCAGTTCTTC.

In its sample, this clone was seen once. The chain's CDR3 is CASGLRIHMSGQDETYNEQFF. CDR3 nucleotide sequence: TGTGCTAGTGGTTTGAGAATACATATGTCCGGACAGGATGAAACCTACAATGAGCAGTTCTTC. The rearrangement uses TRBV12-5 and TRBJ2-1, with 7 bases lining up with TRBD1. After removal of 2 bases from V and 2 bases from J, the junction contained 21 bases not matched to a gene. There are 21 residues in the CDR3. Germline V lookup: CDR1 LGHNT, CDR2 FRNRAP.

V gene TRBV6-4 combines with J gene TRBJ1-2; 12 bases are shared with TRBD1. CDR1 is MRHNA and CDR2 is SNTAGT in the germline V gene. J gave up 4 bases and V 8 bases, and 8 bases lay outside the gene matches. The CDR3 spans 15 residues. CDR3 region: CASSAGTGGSYGYTF. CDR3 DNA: TGTGCCAGCTCTGCCGGGACAGGGGGCAGCTATGGCTACACCTTC.

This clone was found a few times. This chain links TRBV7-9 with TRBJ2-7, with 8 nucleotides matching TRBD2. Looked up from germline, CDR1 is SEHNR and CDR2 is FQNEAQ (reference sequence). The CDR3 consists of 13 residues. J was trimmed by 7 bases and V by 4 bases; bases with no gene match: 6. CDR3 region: CASSSWTSWEQYF. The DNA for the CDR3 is TGTGCCAGCAGCTCCTGGACTAGCTGGGAGCAGTACTTC.